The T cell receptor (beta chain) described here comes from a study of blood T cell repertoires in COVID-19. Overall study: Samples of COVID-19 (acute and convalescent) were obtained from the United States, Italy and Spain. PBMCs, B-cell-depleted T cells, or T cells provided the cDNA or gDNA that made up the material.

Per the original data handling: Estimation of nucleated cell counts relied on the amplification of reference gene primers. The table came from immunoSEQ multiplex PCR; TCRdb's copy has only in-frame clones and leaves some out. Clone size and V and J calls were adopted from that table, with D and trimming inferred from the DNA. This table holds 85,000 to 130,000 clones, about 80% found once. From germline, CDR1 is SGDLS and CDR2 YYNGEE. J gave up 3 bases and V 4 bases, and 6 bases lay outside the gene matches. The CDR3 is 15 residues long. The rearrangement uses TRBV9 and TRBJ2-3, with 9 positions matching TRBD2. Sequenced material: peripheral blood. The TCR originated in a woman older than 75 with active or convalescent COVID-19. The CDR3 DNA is TGTGCCAGCAGCCCCGCGGGGGGGAAAACAGATACGCAGTATTTT. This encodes CASSPAGGKTDTQYF.